Only a few counts were recorded for the clone carrying this T cell receptor (beta chain). Its specificity is unknown. The data were obtained in a study of T cells in localized non-small cell lung cancer. Points from the study as a whole: Since sequencing was restricted to only one region of the tumor, intratumor heterogeneity remains a possibility. Tumor showed lower T cell clonality than uninvolved adjacent lung, where it was highest. In adjacent lung appeared a median 57 of the top 100 tumor clones. In the blood, greater T cell density corresponded to longer overall survival.

Profiling relied on immunoSEQ multiplex PCR, and the TCRdb table lists in-frame clones only, not all of them. The sample yields more than 15,000 clones, 80% to 90% seen once. Looked up from germline, CDR1 is MGHRA and CDR2 is YSYEKL. V was trimmed by 1 base and J by 0 bases, leaving 13 bases between them. The CDR3 length is 17 residues. This rearrangement joins TRBV4-1 to TRBJ1-5; TRBD1 is a possible D gene (5 bases). This receptor was taken from a male donor aged 60 or over with stage III lung adenocarcinoma. Sequenced here: peripheral blood, sampled before any cancer treatment. The CDR3 is CASSQVDMGFSNQPQHF. The CDR3 region has the DNA TGCGCCAGCAGCCAAGTGGACATGGGCTTTAGCAATCAGCCCCAGCATTTT.